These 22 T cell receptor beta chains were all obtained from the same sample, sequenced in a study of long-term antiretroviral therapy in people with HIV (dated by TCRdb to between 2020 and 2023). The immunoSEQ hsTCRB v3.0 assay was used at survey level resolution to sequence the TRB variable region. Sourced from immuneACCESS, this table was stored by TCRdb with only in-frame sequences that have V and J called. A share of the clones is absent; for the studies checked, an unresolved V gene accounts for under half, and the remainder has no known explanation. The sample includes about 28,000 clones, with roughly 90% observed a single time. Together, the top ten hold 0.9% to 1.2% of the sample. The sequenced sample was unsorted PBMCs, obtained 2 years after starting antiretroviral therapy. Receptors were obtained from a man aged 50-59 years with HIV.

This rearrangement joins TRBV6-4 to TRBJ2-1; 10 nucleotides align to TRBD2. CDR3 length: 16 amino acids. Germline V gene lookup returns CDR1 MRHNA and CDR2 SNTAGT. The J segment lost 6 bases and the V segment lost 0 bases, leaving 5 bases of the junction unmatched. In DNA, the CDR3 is TGTGCCAGCAGTGACTCCGGGACTAGCGTTTCCAATGAGCAGTTCTTC. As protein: CASSDSGTSVSNEQFF.

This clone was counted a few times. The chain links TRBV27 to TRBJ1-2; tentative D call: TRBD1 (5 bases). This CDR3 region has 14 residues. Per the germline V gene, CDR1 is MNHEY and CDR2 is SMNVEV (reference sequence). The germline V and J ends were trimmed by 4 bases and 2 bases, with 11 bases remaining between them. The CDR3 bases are TGTGCCAGCAGTTATCAGGGCACAAACTATGGCTACACCTTC. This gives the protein CASSYQGTNYGYTF.

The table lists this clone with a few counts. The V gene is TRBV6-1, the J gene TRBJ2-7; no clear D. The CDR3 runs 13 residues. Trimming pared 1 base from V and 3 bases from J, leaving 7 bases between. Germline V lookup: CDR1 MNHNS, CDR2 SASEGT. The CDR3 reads CASSEGLVYEQYF. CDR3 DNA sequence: TGTGCCAGCAGTGAAGGGTTAGTCTACGAGCAGTACTTC.

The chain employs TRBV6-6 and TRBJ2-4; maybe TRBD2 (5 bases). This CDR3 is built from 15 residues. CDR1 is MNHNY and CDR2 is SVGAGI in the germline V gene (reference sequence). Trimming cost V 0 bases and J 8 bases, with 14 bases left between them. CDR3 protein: CASSYSNSGDDIQYF. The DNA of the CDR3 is TGTGCCAGCAGTTACTCGAATTCCGGGGATGACATTCAGTACTTC.

CDR3 sequence: CASSLVPEGIQETQYF. CDR3 in DNA: TGTGCCAGCAGCTTGGTGCCGGAGGGAATCCAAGAGACCCAGTACTTC. J is TRBJ2-5 and V is TRBV5-4, with D perhaps matching TRBD2 (6 bases). V lost 0 bases and J lost 1, with 13 bases in between. From germline, CDR1 is SGHNT and CDR2 YYREEE (reference sequence). The CDR3 runs 16 residues.

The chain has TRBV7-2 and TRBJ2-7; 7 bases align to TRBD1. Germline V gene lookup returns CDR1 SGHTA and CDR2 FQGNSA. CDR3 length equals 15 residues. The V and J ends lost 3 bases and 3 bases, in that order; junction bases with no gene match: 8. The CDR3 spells CASSFRGQEFYEQYF. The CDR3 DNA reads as TGTGCCAGCAGCTTCCGCGGACAGGAGTTCTACGAGCAGTACTTC.

The CDR3 DNA reads TGTGCCAGCAGCCCGTGGGGACAGACGAATGGCTACACCTTC. Its translation is CASSPWGQTNGYTF. The chain has TRBV7-9 and TRBJ1-2; 7 bases map to TRBD1. V lost 5 bases, J lost 6 bases, and 9 bases stayed unmatched. The CDR3 is 14 residues long. Germline V CDR1 and CDR2: SEHNR, FQNEAQ (reference sequence).

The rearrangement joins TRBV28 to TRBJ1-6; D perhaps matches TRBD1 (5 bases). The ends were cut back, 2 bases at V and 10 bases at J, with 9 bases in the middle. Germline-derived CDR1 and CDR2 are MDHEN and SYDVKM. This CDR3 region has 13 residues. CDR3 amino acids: CASSLVGDSPLHF. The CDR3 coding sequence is TGTGCCAGCAGTTTAGTAGGGGACTCACCCCTCCACTTT. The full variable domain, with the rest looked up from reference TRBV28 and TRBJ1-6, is DVKVTQSSRYLVKRTGEKVFLECVQDMDHENMFWYRQDPGLGLRLIYFSYDVKMKEKGDIPEGYSVSREKKERFSLILESASTNQTSMYLCASSLVGDSPLHFGNGTRLTVT.

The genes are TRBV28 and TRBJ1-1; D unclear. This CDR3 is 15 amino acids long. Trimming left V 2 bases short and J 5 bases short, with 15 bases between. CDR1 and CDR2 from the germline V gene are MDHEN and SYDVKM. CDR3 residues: CASSLGGEGRTEAFF. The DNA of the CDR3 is TGTGCCAGCAGTTTAGGTGGGGAAGGGAGAACTGAAGCTTTCTTT.

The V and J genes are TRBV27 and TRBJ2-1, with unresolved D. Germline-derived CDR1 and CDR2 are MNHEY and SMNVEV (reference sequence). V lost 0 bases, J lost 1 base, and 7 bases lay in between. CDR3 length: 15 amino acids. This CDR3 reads CASSLSPWSYNEQFF. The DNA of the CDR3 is TGTGCCAGCAGTTTATCCCCTTGGTCCTACAATGAGCAGTTCTTC.

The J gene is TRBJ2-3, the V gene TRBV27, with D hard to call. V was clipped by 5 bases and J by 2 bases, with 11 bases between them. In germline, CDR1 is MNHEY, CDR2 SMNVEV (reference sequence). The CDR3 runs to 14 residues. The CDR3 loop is CASSPGSYTDTQYF. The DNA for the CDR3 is TGTGCCAGCAGTCCCGGGTCCTACACAGATACGCAGTATTTT.

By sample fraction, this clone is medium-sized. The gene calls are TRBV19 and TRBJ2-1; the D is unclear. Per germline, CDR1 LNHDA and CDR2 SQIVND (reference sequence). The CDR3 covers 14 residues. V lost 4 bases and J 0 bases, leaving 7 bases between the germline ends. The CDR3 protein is CASSTGGSYNEQFF. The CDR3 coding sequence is TGTGCCAGTAGTACCGGCGGCTCCTACAATGAGCAGTTCTTC.

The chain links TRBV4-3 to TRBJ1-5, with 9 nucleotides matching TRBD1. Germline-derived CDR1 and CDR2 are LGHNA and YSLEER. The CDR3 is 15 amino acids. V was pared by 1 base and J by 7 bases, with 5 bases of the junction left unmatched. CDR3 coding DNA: TGCGCCAGCAGCCAAGGGACAGGGGCGGGGCAGCCCCAGCATTTT. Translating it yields CASSQGTGAGQPQHF.

DNA for the CDR3: TGCGCCAGCAGCCAGCCGGGGGGGCCCTACAATGAGCAGTTCTTC. Protein sequence: CASSQPGGPYNEQFF. The rearrangement uses TRBV4-3 and TRBJ2-1; 8 nucleotides align to TRBD2. Germline-derived CDR1 and CDR2 are LGHNA and YSLEER. This CDR3 is built from 15 residues. V trimming: 3 bases; J trimming: 2 bases; junction bases outside the gene matches: 3.

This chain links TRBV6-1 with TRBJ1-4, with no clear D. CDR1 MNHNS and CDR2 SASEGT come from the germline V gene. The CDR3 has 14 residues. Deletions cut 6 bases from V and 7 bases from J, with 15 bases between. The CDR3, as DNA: TGTGCCAGCAGCCTAGGGAGCGGCGGTGAAAAACTGTTTTTT. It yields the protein CASSLGSGGEKLFF.

The CDR3 bases are TGTGCCAGCAGTTTAAATCCATACTACGAGCAGTACTTC. Translated: CASSLNPYYEQYF. V is TRBV27 and J is TRBJ2-7; D uncertain. The CDR3 is 13 amino acids. The germline CDR1 and CDR2 sequences are MNHEY and SMNVEV (reference sequence). Trimming removed 2 bases at V and 3 bases at J, with 8 bases between.

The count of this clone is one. The CDR3 loop is CASSRPGLLLAKNIQYF. For the CDR3, the DNA is TGTGCCAGCAGCCGTCCGGGACTACTGCTAGCCAAAAACATTCAGTACTTC. The rearrangement joins TRBV7-2 to TRBJ2-4; TRBD2 aligns across 7 bases. V trimming: 5 bases; J trimming: 0 bases; junction bases outside the gene matches: 10. CDR1 is SGHTA, CDR2 FQGNSA, per germline. The CDR3 is 17 residues long.

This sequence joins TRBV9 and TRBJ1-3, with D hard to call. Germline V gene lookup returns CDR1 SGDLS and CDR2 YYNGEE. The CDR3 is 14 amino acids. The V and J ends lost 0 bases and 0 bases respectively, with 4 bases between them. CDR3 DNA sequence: TGTGCCAGCAGCGTAGGACACTCTGGAAACACCATATATTTT. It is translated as CASSVGHSGNTIYF.

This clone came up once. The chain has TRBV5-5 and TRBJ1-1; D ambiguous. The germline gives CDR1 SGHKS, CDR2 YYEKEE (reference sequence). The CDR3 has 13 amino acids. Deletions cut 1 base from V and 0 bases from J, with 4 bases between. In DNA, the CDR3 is TGTGCCAGCAGCTTGACCCTGAACACTGAAGCTTTCTTT. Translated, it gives CASSLTLNTEAFF.

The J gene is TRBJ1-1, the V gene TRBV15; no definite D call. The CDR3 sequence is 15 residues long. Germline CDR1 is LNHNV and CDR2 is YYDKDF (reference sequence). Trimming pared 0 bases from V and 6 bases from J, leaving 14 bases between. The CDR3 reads CATSREMASGAEAFF. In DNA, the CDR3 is TGTGCCACCAGCAGAGAGATGGCCAGTGGCGCTGAAGCTTTCTTT.

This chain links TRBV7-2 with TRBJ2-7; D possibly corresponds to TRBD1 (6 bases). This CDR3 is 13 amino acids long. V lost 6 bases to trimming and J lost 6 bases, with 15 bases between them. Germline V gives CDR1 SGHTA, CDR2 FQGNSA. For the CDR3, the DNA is TGTGCCAGCAGTCCTTCAGGGGTGGGCGAGCAGTACTTC. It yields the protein CASSPSGVGEQYF.

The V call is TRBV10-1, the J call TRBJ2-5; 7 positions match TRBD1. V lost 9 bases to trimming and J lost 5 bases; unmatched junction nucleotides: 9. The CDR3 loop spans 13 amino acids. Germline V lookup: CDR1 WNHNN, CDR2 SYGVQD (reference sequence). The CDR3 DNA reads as TGCGCCAGAGGGACAGCTCTTTCTGAGACCCAGTACTTC. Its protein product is CARGTALSETQYF.